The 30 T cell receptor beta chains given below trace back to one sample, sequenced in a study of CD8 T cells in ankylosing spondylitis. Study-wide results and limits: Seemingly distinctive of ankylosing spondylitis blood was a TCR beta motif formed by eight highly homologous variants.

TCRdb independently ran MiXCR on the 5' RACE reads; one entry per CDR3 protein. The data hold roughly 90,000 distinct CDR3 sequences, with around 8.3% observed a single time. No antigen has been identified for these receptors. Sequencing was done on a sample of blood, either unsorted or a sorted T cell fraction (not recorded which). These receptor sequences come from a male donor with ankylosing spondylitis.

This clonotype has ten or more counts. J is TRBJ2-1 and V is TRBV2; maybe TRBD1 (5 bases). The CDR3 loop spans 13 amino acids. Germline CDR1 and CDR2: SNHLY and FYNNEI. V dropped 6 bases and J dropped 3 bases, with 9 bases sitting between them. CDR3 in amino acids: CASSETDYNEQFF. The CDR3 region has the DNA TGTGCCAGCAGCGAGACAGACTACAATGAGCAGTTCTTC. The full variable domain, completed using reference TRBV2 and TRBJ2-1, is EPEVTQTPSHQVTQMGQEVILRCVPISNHLYFYWYRQILGQKVEFLVSFYNNEISEKSEIFDDQFSVERPDGSNFTLKIRSTKLEDSAMYFCASSETDYNEQFFGPGTRLTVL.

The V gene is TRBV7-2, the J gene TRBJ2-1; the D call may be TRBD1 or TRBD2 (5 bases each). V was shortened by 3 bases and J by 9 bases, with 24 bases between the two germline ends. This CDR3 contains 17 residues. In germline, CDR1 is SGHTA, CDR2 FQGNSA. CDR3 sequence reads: CASSLERGTEPRAEQFF. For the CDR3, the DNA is TGTGCCAGCAGCTTGGAACGAGGGACCGAACCTAGGGCTGAGCAGTTCTTC.

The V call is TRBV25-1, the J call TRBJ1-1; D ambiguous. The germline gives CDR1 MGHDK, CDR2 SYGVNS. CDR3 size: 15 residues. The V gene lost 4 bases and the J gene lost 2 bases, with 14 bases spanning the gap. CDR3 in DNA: TGTGCCAGCAGTGGTCCTCCGACTGTCAACACTGAAGCTTTCTTT. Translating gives CASSGPPTVNTEAFF.

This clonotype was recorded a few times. DNA for the CDR3: TGCGCCAGCAGCTTGGCGGGACTAGTGAGCTCCTACAATGAGCAGTTCTTC. Translated: CASSLAGLVSSYNEQFF. The rearrangement joins TRBV5-1 to TRBJ2-1; 8 nucleotides match TRBD2. The CDR3 runs 17 residues. Germline V gene sequence: CDR1 SGHRS, CDR2 YFSETQ. V dropped 0 bases and J dropped 0; count of bases not matched to a gene: 5.

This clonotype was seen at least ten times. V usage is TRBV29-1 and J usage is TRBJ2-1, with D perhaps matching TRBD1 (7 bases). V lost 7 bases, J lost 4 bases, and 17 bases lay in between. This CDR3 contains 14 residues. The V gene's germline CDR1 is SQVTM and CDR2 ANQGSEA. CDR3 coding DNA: TGCAGCGCGACGTCAGGGGGGAGGTACAATGAGCAGTTCTTC. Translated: CSATSGGRYNEQFF.

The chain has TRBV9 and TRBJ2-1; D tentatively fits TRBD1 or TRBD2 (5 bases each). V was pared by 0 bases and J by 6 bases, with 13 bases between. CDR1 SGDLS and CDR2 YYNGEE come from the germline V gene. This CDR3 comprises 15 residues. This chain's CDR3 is CASSVVGGALNEQFF. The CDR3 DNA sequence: TGTGCCAGCAGCGTAGTTGGGGGAGCCCTCAATGAGCAGTTCTTC.

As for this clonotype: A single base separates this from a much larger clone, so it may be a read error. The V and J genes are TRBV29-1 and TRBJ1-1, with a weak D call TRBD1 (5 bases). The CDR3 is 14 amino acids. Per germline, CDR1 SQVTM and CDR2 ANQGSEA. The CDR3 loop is CCVDSQRGDTEAFF. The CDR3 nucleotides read TGCTGCGTTGACTCCCAACGGGGGGACACTGAAGCTTTCTTT.

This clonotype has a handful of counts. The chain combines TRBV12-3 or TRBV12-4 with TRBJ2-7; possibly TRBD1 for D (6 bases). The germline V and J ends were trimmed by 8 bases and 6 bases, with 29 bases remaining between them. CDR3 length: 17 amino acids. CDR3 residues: CASSVFGGGASVREQYF. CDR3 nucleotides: TGTGCCAGCTCAGTTTTTGGTGGGGGCGCATCTGTGCGCGAGCAGTACTTC.

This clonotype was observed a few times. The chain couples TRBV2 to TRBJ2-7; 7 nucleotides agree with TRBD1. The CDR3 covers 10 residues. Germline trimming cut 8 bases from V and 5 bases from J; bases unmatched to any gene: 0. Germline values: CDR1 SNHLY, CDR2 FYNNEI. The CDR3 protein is CASDRDEQYF. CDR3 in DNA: TGTGCCAGCGACAGGGACGAGCAGTACTTC. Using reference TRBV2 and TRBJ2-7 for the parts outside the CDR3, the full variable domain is EPEVTQTPSHQVTQMGQEVILRCVPISNHLYFYWYRQILGQKVEFLVSFYNNEISEKSEIFDDQFSVERPDGSNFTLKIRSTKLEDSAMYFCASDRDEQYFGPGTRLTVT.

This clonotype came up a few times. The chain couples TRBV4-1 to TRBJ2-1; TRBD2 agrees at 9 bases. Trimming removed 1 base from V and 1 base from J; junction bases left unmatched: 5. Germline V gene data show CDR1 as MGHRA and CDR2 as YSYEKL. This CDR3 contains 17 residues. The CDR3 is CASSQVLTSGSYNEQFF. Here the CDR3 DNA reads TGCGCCAGCAGCCAAGTCTTGACTAGCGGTTCCTACAATGAGCAGTTCTTC.

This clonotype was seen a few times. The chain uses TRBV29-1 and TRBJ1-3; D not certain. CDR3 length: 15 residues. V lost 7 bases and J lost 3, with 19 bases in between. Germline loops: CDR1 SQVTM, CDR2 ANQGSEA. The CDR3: CSAHPVGGRGNTIYF. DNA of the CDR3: TGCAGCGCCCACCCTGTGGGCGGCCGTGGAAACACCATATATTTT.

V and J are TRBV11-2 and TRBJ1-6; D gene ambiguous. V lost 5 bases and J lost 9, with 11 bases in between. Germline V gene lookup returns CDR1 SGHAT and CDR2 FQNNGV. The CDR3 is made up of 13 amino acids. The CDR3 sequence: CASSPFGGSPLHF. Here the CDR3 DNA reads TGTGCCAGCAGCCCTTTTGGAGGTTCACCCCTCCACTTT.

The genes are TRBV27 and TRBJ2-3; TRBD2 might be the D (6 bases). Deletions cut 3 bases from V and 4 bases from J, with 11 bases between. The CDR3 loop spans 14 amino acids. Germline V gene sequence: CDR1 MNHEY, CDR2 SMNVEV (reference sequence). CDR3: CASSFGGSADTQYF. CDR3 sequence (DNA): TGTGCCAGCAGTTTCGGGGGTTCCGCAGATACGCAGTATTTT.

CDR3 bases: TGCGCCAGCAGCTCTACTCCTAGCGGGGTAACCTACGAGCAGTACTTC. It translates to CASSSTPSGVTYEQYF. The genes are TRBV5-1 and TRBJ2-7; 9 nucleotides agree with TRBD2. Trimming cost V 3 bases and J 2 bases; bases outside gene matches: 9. The germline gives CDR1 SGHRS, CDR2 YFSETQ. This CDR3 is 16 amino acids long.

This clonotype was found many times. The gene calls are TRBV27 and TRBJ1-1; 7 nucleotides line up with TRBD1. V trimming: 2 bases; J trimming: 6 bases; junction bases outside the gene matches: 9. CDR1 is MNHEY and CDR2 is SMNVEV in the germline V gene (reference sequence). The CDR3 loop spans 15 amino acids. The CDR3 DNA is TGTGCCAGCAGTTTAATATTTGGCCAGGGGGCTGAAGCTTTCTTT. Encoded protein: CASSLIFGQGAEAFF.

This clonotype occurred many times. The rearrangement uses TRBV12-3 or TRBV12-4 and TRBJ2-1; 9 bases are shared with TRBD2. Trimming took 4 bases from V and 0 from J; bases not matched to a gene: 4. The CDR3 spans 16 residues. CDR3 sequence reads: CASSSLAGSSYNEQFF. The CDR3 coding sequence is TGTGCCAGCAGTTCCCTAGCGGGGAGCTCCTACAATGAGCAGTTCTTC.

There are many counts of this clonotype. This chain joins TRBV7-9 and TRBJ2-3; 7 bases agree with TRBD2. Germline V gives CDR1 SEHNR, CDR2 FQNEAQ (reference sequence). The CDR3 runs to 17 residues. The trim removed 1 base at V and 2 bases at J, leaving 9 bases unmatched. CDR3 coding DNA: TGTGCCAGCAGCTTAGTAGGGGCGGGAGAGGCCACAGATACGCAGTATTTT. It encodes CASSLVGAGEATDTQYF.

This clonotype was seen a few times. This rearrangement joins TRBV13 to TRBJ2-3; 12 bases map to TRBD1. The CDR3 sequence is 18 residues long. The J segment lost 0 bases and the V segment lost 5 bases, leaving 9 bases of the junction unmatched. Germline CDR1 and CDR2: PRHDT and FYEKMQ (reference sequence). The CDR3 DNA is TGTGCCAGCAGCACGGGACAGGGGGCGGTCAGAAGCACAGATACGCAGTATTTT. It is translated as CASSTGQGAVRSTDTQYF.

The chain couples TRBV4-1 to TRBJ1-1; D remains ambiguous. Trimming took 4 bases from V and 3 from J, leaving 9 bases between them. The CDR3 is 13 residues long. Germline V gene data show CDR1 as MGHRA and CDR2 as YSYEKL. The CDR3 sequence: CASSRFLDTEAFF. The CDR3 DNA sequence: TGCGCCAGCAGCCGATTTCTTGACACTGAAGCTTTCTTT.

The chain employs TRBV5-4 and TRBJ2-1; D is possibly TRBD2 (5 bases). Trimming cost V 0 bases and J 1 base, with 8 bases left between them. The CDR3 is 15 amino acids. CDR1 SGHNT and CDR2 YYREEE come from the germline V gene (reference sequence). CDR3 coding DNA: TGTGCCAGCAGCTTGGCGGGGTATTCCTACAATGAGCAGTTCTTC. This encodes CASSLAGYSYNEQFF.

The CDR3 nucleotides read TGTGCCAGCAGTGACAGCTCCTACAATGAGCAGTTCTTC. It specifies CASSDSSYNEQFF. V usage is TRBV12-3 or TRBV12-4 and J usage is TRBJ2-1, with D possibly matching TRBD1 (5 bases). This CDR3 contains 13 residues. Trimming removed 5 bases at V and 0 bases at J, with 5 bases between.

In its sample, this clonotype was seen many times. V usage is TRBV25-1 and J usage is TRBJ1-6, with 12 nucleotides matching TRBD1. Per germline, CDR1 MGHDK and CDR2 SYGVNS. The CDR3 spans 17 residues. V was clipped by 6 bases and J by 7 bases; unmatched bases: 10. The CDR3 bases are TGTGCCAGCAGGGGACAGGGGGCGGACGGTGGCAATTCACCCCTCCACTTT. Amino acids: CASRGQGADGGNSPLHF.

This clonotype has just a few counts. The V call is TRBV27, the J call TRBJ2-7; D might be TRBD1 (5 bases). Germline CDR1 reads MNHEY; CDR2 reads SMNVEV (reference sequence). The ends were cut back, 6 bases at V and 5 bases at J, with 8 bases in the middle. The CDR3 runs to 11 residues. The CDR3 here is CASSSGHEQYV. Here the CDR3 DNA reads TGTGCCAGCAGCTCAGGGCACGAGCAGTACGTC.

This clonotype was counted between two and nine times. For the CDR3, the DNA is TGTGCCAGCAGTCAGGACCAAGCCCCCTACAATGAGCAGTTCTTC. Encoded protein: CASSQDQAPYNEQFF. The J gene is TRBJ2-1, the V gene TRBV12-3 or TRBV12-4; no clear D. Between the trimmed V and J ends, which lost 5 bases and 2 bases, there was a span of 13 bases. The CDR3 is made up of 15 amino acids.

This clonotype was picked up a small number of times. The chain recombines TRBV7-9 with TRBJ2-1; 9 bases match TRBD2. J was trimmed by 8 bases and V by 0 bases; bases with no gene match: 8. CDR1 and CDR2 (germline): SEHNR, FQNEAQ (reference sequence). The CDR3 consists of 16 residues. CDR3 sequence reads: CASSLALAGIIDEQFF. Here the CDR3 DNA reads TGTGCCAGCAGCTTAGCCCTAGCGGGAATCATTGATGAGCAGTTCTTC. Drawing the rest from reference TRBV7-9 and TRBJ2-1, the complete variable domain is DTGVSQNPRHKITKRGQNVTFRCDPISEHNRLYWYRQTLGQGPEFLTYFQNEAQLEKSRLLSDRFSAERPKGSFSTLEIQRTEQGDSAMYLCASSLALAGIIDEQFFGPGTRLTVL.

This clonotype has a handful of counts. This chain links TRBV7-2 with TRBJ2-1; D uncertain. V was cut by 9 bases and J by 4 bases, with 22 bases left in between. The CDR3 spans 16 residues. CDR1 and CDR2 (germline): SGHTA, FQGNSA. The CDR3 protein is CASTLTFTDSYNEQFF. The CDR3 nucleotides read TGTGCCAGTACTCTTACTTTCACCGACTCTTACAATGAGCAGTTCTTC.

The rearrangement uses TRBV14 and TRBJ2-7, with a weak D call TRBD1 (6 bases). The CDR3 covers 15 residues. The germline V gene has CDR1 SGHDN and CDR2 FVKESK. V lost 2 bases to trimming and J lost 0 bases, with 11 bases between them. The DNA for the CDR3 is TGTGCCAGCAGCCAAACCGCAGGGGTCTCCTACGAGCAGTACTTC. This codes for CASSQTAGVSYEQYF.

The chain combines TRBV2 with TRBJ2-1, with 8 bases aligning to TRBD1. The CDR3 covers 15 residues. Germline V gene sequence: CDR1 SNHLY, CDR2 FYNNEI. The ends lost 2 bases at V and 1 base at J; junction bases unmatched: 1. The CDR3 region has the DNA TGTGCCAGCAGTGAAAACAGGGGGTCCTACAATGAGCAGTTCTTC. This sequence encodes CASSENRGSYNEQFF.

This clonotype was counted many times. This CDR3 reads CATSGWTGDNYGYTF. The CDR3, as DNA: TGTGCCACCAGTGGATGGACAGGGGATAACTATGGCTACACCTTC. This sequence joins TRBV24-1 and TRBJ1-2; 9 bases fit TRBD1. The CDR3 has 15 residues. J lost 1 base, V lost 5 bases, and 4 bases had no gene match. Per the germline V gene, CDR1 is KGHDR and CDR2 is SFDVKD.

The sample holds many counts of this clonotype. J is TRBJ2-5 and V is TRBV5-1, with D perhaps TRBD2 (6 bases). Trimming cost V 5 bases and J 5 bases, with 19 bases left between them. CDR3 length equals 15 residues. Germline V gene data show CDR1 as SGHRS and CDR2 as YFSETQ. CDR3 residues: CASRSTDGGGETQYF. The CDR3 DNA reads TGCGCCAGCAGATCCACCGACGGAGGAGGGGAGACCCAGTACTTC.